Following are 27 T cell receptor beta chains from one sample sequenced in a study of regulatory T cells in long-lasting Graves disease. CDR3 regions were amplified by Arm-PCR using iRepertoire HTBI primers to build TCR beta libraries. TCRdb independently ran MiXCR on the multiplex PCR reads; one entry per CDR3 protein. The top ten hold about 9.1% of the sample, which has roughly 500,000 distinct CDR3 sequences, roughly 14% seen once. Time point here: newly diagnosed GD, antithyroid drugs for less than 3 months. PBMC RNA served as the TCR library source. This same sample was also part of a study on T cells in Graves' hyperthyroidism and ophthalmopathy.

The starting material was peripheral blood mononuclear cells (PBMCs), obtained at new diagnosis, from a patient treated with antithyroid drugs. All receptors come from a man between 25 and 39 years old with Graves disease.

This clonotype was seen many times. Sequence at one end of the junction differs from germline and may be a read error. This chain links TRBV7-9 with TRBJ2-7, with D perhaps TRBD1 or TRBD2 (5 bases each). The CDR3 consists of 13 residues. Looked up from germline, CDR1 is SEHNR and CDR2 is FQNEAQ (reference sequence). CDR3 loop: CASTIEGTYAENF. CDR3 DNA sequence: TGTGCCAGCACCATCGAGGGGACGTATGCCGAGAACTTC.

This clonotype was seen at least ten times. V usage is TRBV12-3 or TRBV12-4 and J usage is TRBJ2-7; no clear D. This CDR3 has 14 residues. V was cut by 3 bases and J by 0 bases, with 9 bases left in between. CDR3 loop: CASSFGPTSYEQYF. The DNA for the CDR3 is TGTGCCAGCAGTTTTGGACCGACCTCCTACGAGCAGTACTTC.

In this sample, this clonotype turned up many times. This chain connects TRBV7-2 to TRBJ2-7; TRBD2 agrees at 8 bases. Trimming took 1 base from V and 0 from J; bases not matched to a gene: 5. CDR3 size: 16 residues. Germline lookup yields CDR1 SGHTA and CDR2 FQGNSA. CDR3 DNA: TGTGCCAGCAGCTTAGAAGGTAGCGGGATCTCCTACGAGCAGTACTTC. Amino acids: CASSLEGSGISYEQYF.

This clonotype was counted only a few times. The germline gene is not matched at one end of the junction; a read error may be the cause. This rearrangement joins TRBV7-2 to TRBJ2-3, with D possibly TRBD2 on 6 matching bases. Looked up from germline, CDR1 is SGHTA and CDR2 is FQGNSA. The CDR3 has 15 residues. The CDR3 sequence: CASTLRRERTDTQYF. The CDR3 coding sequence is TGTGCCAGCACCTTACGGCGGGAACGCACAGATACGCAGTATTTT.

The rearrangement links TRBV27 to TRBJ2-1; the match to TRBD2 covers 10 bases. The ends lost 5 bases at V and 9 bases at J; junction bases unmatched: 16. The CDR3 length is 17 residues. The germline gives CDR1 MNHEY, CDR2 SMNVEV (reference sequence). CDR3 coding DNA: TGTGCCAGCAGTAAGGGGACTAGCGTTCCGGGGGTGGGTGAGCAGTTCTTC. Translating it yields CASSKGTSVPGVGEQFF.

This clonotype was seen more than once but under ten times. The chain recombines TRBV4-1 with TRBJ2-3, with TRBD2 identical over 9 bases. Trimming cost V 1 base and J 2 bases; bases outside gene matches: 7. The V gene's germline CDR1 is MGHRA and CDR2 YSYEKL. The CDR3 runs to 17 residues. CDR3: CASSQGSAGGFTDTQYF. CDR3 DNA: TGCGCCAGCAGCCAAGGGTCTGCGGGAGGGTTCACAGATACGCAGTATTTT.

This clonotype was detected a few times. This rearrangement joins TRBV27 to TRBJ2-1, with D perhaps TRBD1 (6 bases). CDR3 length: 15 residues. V was pared by 4 bases and J by 6 bases, with 16 bases between. The germline V gene encodes CDR1 MNHEY and CDR2 SMNVEV (reference sequence). CDR3 bases: TGTGCCAGCAGTTATCCCCAGGGGTGGGGCAATGAGCAGTTCTTC. It is translated as CASSYPQGWGNEQFF.

This clonotype was found many times. This sequence joins TRBV6-1 and TRBJ2-3; possibly TRBD1 for D (6 bases). The length of the CDR3 is 14 residues. Germline V CDR1 and CDR2: MNHNS, SASEGT. Deletions cut 2 bases from V and 4 bases from J, with 10 bases between. In DNA form, the CDR3 reads TGTGCCAGCAGTGAAAAAGGACAGCCAGATACGCAGTATTTT. Translating it yields CASSEKGQPDTQYF.

This clonotype has more than one count but fewer than ten. The rearrangement joins TRBV19 to TRBJ2-2; D unclear. V lost 6 bases, J lost 3 bases, and 5 bases lay in between. This CDR3 has 12 residues. In germline, CDR1 is LNHDA, CDR2 SQIVND (reference sequence). The CDR3 reads CASSTHTGELFF. CDR3 DNA sequence: TGTGCCAGTAGCACACACACCGGGGAGCTGTTTTTT.

This clonotype was detected a few times. A read error may be the cause here, since a much bigger clone is one base away. This sequence joins TRBV30 and TRBJ1-2; 8 bases agree with TRBD1. The V segment lost 2 bases and the J segment 6 bases; nucleotides outside the gene matches: 8. The CDR3 is 14 amino acids. In germline, CDR1 is GTSNPN, CDR2 SVGIG (reference sequence). The CDR3 protein is CAWSYWDRRHGYTF. The DNA for the CDR3 is TGTGCCTGGAGTTACTGGGACAGGAGACATGGCTACACCTTC.

In its sample, this clonotype was seen many times. This sequence joins TRBV6-1 and TRBJ2-5; D is possibly TRBD2 (5 bases). There are 14 residues in the CDR3. The germline gives CDR1 MNHNS, CDR2 SASEGT. Trimming shortened V by 7 bases and J by 3 bases, and 15 bases separated the two germline ends. The CDR3 region is CASTGSLTKETQYF. CDR3 bases: TGTGCCAGCACGGGGAGTCTTACTAAAGAGACCCAGTACTTC.

V gene TRBV6-1 combines with J gene TRBJ2-5; 10 bases agree with TRBD1. The CDR3 loop spans 15 amino acids. V was clipped by 4 bases and J by 2 bases; unmatched bases: 4. Germline CDR1 MNHNS, CDR2 SASEGT. CDR3 coding DNA: TGTGCCAGCAGTGCCGGGGACAGGGGTCAAGAGACCCAGTACTTC. It specifies CASSAGDRGQETQYF.

This clonotype was detected many times. The chain couples TRBV7-9 to TRBJ2-5; 12 nucleotides align to TRBD1. Trimming at V came to 5 bases and at J to 5 bases, leaving 6 bases not matched to a gene. Germline V gives CDR1 SEHNR, CDR2 FQNEAQ (reference sequence). The CDR3 spans 15 residues. The CDR3 is CASSQGTGGLETQYF. The CDR3 DNA is TGTGCCAGCAGCCAAGGGACAGGGGGCTTGGAGACCCAGTACTTC.

In its sample, this clonotype was seen many times. This sequence joins TRBV12-3 or TRBV12-4 and TRBJ1-4, with D perhaps matching TRBD1 (6 bases). Trimming took 1 base from V and 7 from J, leaving 13 bases between them. The CDR3 has 15 residues. CDR3: CASSLGGGGTEKLFF. The DNA of the CDR3 is TGTGCCAGCAGTTTAGGAGGGGGAGGGACTGAAAAACTGTTTTTT.

The table lists this clonotype with many counts. One end of the junction is discordant with germline, which a read error may explain. The CDR3 sequence is CVSRVRDTGPQYF. The CDR3 DNA is TGTGTCAGCAGAGTCCGGGACACGGGACCCCAGTACTTC. V is TRBV12-3 or TRBV12-4 and J is TRBJ2-5; TRBD1 might be the D (6 bases). This CDR3 is built from 13 residues.

This clonotype was seen many times. The genes are TRBV2 and TRBJ2-4; D is perhaps TRBD1 (5 bases). The length of the CDR3 is 16 residues. V dropped 5 bases and J dropped 0 bases, with 14 bases sitting between them. CDR1 is SNHLY and CDR2 is FYNNEI in the germline V gene. The CDR3 nucleotides read TGTGCCAGCAGTTCACCTAGGGGCGTAGCCAAAAACATTCAGTACTTC. Its protein is CASSSPRGVAKNIQYF.

This clonotype was seen repeatedly, ten times or more. This CDR3 reads CASSPDPAETQYF. The CDR3 nucleotides read TGTGCCAGCAGCCCGGACCCAGCAGAGACCCAGTACTTC. The chain couples TRBV11-3 to TRBJ2-5; D not certain. Germline V gene data show CDR1 as SGHNT and CDR2 as YENEEA. Trimming took 5 bases from V and 4 from J, leaving 11 bases between them. This CDR3 comprises 13 residues.

This clonotype has at least ten counts. This sequence joins TRBV27 and TRBJ1-2, with 9 bases matching TRBD1. The J segment lost 8 bases and the V segment lost 4 bases, leaving 11 bases of the junction unmatched. The CDR3 is made up of 15 amino acids. In germline, CDR1 is MNHEY, CDR2 SMNVEV (reference sequence). CDR3 in DNA: TGTGCCAGCAGTTCGGTACAGGGGGCTTTACGAGGCTACACCTTC. It specifies CASSSVQGALRGYTF.

This clonotype occurred many times. The gene calls are TRBV2 and TRBJ2-2; D is perhaps TRBD1 (5 bases). The CDR3 consists of 14 residues. Germline V lookup: CDR1 SNHLY, CDR2 FYNNEI. V was pared by 0 bases and J by 4 bases, with 6 bases between. The CDR3 protein is CASSEARATGELFF. The CDR3 DNA is TGTGCCAGCAGTGAAGCCAGGGCCACCGGGGAGCTGTTTTTT.

This clonotype was detected only a few times. The chain is built from TRBV4-1 and TRBJ2-2; D is possibly TRBD1 (5 bases). The V end was cut by 3 bases, the J end by 6 bases, with 11 bases between. The CDR3 runs 14 residues. CDR1 MGHRA and CDR2 YSYEKL come from the germline V gene. The CDR3 sequence is CASSQGGAPGELFF. The CDR3 coding sequence is TGCGCCAGCAGCCAGGGTGGGGCACCCGGGGAGCTGTTTTTT.

This clonotype was found many times. The chain recombines TRBV27 with TRBJ2-1; D is possibly TRBD2 (6 bases). V was pared by 3 bases and J by 2 bases, with 11 bases between. This CDR3 contains 15 residues. Germline V gene sequence: CDR1 MNHEY, CDR2 SMNVEV (reference sequence). The CDR3 sequence: CASSLGRRAYNEQFF. The DNA for the CDR3 is TGTGCCAGCAGTTTGGGGAGGCGAGCCTACAATGAGCAGTTCTTC.

On this clonotype: At one of its ends the junction is not consistent with the germline gene, which may arise from a read error. The chain combines TRBV12-3 or TRBV12-4 with TRBJ2-3; TRBD2 matches 8 bases. The CDR3 is 16 amino acids. CDR3 sequence (DNA): TGTGCCAGCAGTATAGGACTAGCTGTTAGCACAGGTACGCAGTATTTT. This translates into CASSIGLAVSTGTQYF.

This clonotype was found a few times. This may arise from a read error, as a much more abundant clone is one base away. CDR3 bases: TGTGCCAGCAGAGGCCAGCTTGTGGGTGATTACTATGGCTACACCTTC. Protein sequence: CASRGQLVGDYYGYTF. The chain couples TRBV12-3 or TRBV12-4 to TRBJ1-2; D not resolved. V shed 6 bases and J shed 3 bases, with 20 bases lying between them. The CDR3 spans 16 residues.

This clonotype appeared many times. This chain uses TRBV12-3 or TRBV12-4 with TRBJ2-1; the match to TRBD2 covers 11 bases. This CDR3 contains 15 residues. With V trimmed by 5 bases and J by 8 bases, 8 bases remained unmatched. CDR3: CASSQLAGVPHEQFF. In nucleotides, the CDR3 is TGTGCCAGCAGTCAACTAGCGGGAGTTCCGCATGAGCAGTTCTTC.

The rearrangement uses TRBV20-1 and TRBJ2-1, with D tentatively TRBD1 (6 bases). V was trimmed by 0 bases and J by 10 bases, leaving 19 bases between them. The CDR3 sequence is 15 residues long. CDR1 DFQATT and CDR2 SNEGSKA come from the germline V gene (reference sequence). The CDR3: CSARDLAGAGREQFF. The CDR3 DNA reads as TGCAGTGCTAGAGATCTGGCAGGGGCCGGGCGGGAGCAGTTCTTC.

Ten or more counts support this clonotype. This rearrangement joins TRBV5-5 to TRBJ2-1; D might be TRBD2 (6 bases). This CDR3 has 13 amino acids. V lost 4 bases and J lost 6, with 11 bases in between. CDR1 and CDR2 (germline): SGHKS, YYEKEE (reference sequence). CDR3 loop: CASSKGLPNEQFF. CDR3 sequence (DNA): TGTGCCAGCAGCAAAGGACTACCCAATGAGCAGTTCTTC.

This clonotype showed up many times. The V call is TRBV27, the J call TRBJ2-7, with 7 bases lining up with TRBD1. CDR1 is MNHEY, CDR2 SMNVEV, per germline (reference sequence). CDR3 length equals 15 residues. Trimming removed 5 bases from V and 0 bases from J; junction bases left unmatched: 7. The CDR3 loop reads CASSPRTGLSYEQYF. The CDR3 DNA is TGTGCCAGCAGTCCGAGGACAGGCCTCTCCTACGAGCAGTACTTC.